Included here is one TCR beta chain sequence, with context. Its antigen is currently unknown. The V gene lost 6 bases and the J gene lost 5 bases, with 11 bases spanning the gap. CDR1 is LNHDA, CDR2 SQIVND, per germline (reference sequence). This CDR3 is 13 amino acids long. This entry is derived from a study of graft-versus-host responses after intestinal transplantation. The wider study: Each transplant was multivisceral, liver-intestinal, or isolated intestinal. The recipients all started with anti-thymocyte globulin induction and then took tacrolimus and steroids for around three years.

Regarding the study as a whole: Declining HvG levels early post-transplant were linked to peak circulating GvH clone levels.

Some clones are missing from TCRdb's copy, which holds only in-frame ones; the method was immunoSEQ multiplex PCR. The data show over 90,000 clones, with about 91% seen just once and 0.5% held by the top ten. Source: unstimulated CD8+ T cells sorted from spleen or lymph node cells, taken before intestinal transplant. The clonotype originates from a human donor who received an intestinal transplant. The rearrangement joins TRBV19 to TRBJ2-1; a possible D gene is TRBD2 (6 bases). The chain's CDR3 is CASRVGTHNEQFF. The CDR3 DNA sequence: TGTGCCAGTAGAGTGGGGACTCACAATGAGCAGTTCTTC.